These T cell receptor beta chains were read from a single sample in a study of OX40 agonist ivuxolimab in advanced cancers. Using immunoSEQ multiplex PCR, the repertoire was profiled, and TCRdb retains in-frame clones only, with some absent. The table records around 54,000 clones, approximately 90% of them present only once. Here the sequenced sample was CD4+ or CD8+ T cells sorted from blood, taken in a trial of the OX40 agonist ivuxolimab. These receptors originate from an adult with an advanced solid tumor such as melanoma, head and neck, liver or kidney cancer. CDR3s include the opening cysteine and the closing phenylalanine or tryptophan. The order of the fields is J gene, V gene, CDR3 protein.

j_call: TRBJ2-5; v_call: TRBV2; cdr3_aa: CASSETTALETQYF
j_call: TRBJ2-1; v_call: TRBV6-5; cdr3_aa: CASSYSAGRVSNEQFF
j_call: TRBJ1-1; v_call: TRBV9; cdr3_aa: CASSEAGANTEAFF
j_call: TRBJ2-7; v_call: TRBV28; cdr3_aa: CASSFRLSGEQYF
j_call: TRBJ2-1; v_call: TRBV30; cdr3_aa: CAWSEFLNNEQFF
j_call: TRBJ2-3; v_call: TRBV6-5; cdr3_aa: CASSYRGPTTDTQYF
j_call: TRBJ2-1; v_call: TRBV7-9; cdr3_aa: CASSPDTSGAINNEQFF
j_call: TRBJ2-1; v_call: TRBV13; cdr3_aa: CASSPGTGLAGVSSYNEQFF
j_call: TRBJ1-2; v_call: TRBV19; cdr3_aa: CASSVSGVYDGYTF
j_call: TRBJ1-1; v_call: TRBV29-1; cdr3_aa: CSVETGMAEAFF
j_call: TRBJ2-2; v_call: TRBV7-7; cdr3_aa: CASSLRGSTGELFF
j_call: TRBJ2-3; v_call: TRBV28; cdr3_aa: CASSLYESEYTDTQYF
j_call: TRBJ2-3; v_call: TRBV7-9; cdr3_aa: CASSFPDGLTTDTQYF
j_call: TRBJ2-1; v_call: TRBV19; cdr3_aa: CASSRRDNEQFF
j_call: TRBJ1-2; v_call: TRBV19; cdr3_aa: CASSRGGNLWYGYTF
j_call: TRBJ1-4; v_call: TRBV15; cdr3_aa: CATSPTDDRSEKLFF
j_call: TRBJ2-5; v_call: TRBV7-9; cdr3_aa: CASSLRPRGETQYF
j_call: TRBJ2-3; v_call: TRBV6-5; cdr3_aa: CASSYLAGPSTDTQYF
j_call: TRBJ1-2; v_call: TRBV7-3; cdr3_aa: CATAGTGSSYGYTF
j_call: TRBJ2-2; v_call: TRBV7-2; cdr3_aa: CASSWTSTNTGELFF
j_call: TRBJ1-1; v_call: TRBV9; cdr3_aa: CASSSGRWTEAFF
j_call: TRBJ1-3; v_call: TRBV11-2; cdr3_aa: CASSRTGSGNTIYF